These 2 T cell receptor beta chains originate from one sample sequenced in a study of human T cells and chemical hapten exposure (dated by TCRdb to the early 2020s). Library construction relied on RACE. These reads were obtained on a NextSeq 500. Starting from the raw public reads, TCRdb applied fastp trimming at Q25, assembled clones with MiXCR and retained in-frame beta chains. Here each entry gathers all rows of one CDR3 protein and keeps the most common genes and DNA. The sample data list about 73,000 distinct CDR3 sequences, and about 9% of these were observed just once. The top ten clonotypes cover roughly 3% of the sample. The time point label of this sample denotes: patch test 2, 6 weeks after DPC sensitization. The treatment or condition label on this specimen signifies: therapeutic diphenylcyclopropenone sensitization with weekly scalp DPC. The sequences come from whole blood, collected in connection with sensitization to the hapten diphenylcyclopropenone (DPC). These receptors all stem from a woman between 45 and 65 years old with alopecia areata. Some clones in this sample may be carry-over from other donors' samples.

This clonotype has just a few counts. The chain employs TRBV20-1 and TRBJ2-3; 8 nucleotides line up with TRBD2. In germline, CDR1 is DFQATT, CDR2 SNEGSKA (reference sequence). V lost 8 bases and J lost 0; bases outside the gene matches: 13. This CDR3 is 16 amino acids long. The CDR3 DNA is TGCAGTTCCCACCAGCGGGAGCTCGACAGCACAGATACGCAGTATTTT. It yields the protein CSSHQRELDSTDTQYF.

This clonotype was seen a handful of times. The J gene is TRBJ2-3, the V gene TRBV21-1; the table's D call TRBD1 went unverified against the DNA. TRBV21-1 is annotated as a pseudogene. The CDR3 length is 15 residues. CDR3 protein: CASSTPGGLTDTQYF. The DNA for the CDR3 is TGTGCCAGCAGCACCCCAGGGGGCCTTACAGATACGCAGTATTTT.